This TCR beta chain emerged from a study of T cells in localized non-small cell lung cancer. This clone has a count of ten or more. Its antigen remains unidentified. This table comes from immunoSEQ multiplex PCR, and its TCRdb copy is limited to in-frame clones, with some not included. The table has 2,500 to 3,500 clones, 18% seen once. General study results and limits: The appearance of a median approximately 57 of the top 100 tumor clones was seen in adjacent lung. Because researchers sequenced only one region of the tumor, heterogeneity is still possible.

The clonotype was recovered from a man between 40 and 70 years old with stage I squamous cell lung carcinoma. This material consisted of lung tumor tissue, taken before any cancer treatment.

The CDR3, as DNA: TGTGCCAGCAGACCAGGGGTGGGCAATCAGCCCCAGCATTTT. Residues: CASRPGVGNQPQHF. The chain employs TRBV11-3 and TRBJ1-5; D perhaps matches TRBD1 (6 bases). The ends were cut back, 6 bases at V and 2 bases at J, with 11 bases in the middle. Germline V lookup: CDR1 SGHNT, CDR2 YENEEA. CDR3 size: 14 residues.